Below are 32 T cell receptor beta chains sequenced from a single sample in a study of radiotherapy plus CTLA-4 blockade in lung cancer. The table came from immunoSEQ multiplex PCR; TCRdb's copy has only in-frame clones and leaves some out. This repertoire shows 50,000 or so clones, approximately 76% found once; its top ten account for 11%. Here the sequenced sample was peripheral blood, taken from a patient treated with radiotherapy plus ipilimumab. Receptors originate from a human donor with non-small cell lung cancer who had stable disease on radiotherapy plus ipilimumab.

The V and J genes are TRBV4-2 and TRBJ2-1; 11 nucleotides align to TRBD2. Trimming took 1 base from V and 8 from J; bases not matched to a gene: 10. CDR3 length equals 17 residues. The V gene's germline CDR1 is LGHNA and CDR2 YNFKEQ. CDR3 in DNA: TGTGCCAGCAGCCAAGCGAGGTCTAGCGGGGGGAGGGATGAGCAGTTCTTC. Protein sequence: CASSQARSSGGRDEQFF.

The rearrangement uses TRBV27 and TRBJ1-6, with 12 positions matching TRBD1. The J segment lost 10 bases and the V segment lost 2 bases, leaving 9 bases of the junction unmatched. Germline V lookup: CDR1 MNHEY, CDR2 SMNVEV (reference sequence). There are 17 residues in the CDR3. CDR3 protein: CASSLTGQGAYRSPLHF. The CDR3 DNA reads TGTGCCAGCAGTTTAACGGGACAGGGGGCTTATAGATCACCCCTCCACTTT.

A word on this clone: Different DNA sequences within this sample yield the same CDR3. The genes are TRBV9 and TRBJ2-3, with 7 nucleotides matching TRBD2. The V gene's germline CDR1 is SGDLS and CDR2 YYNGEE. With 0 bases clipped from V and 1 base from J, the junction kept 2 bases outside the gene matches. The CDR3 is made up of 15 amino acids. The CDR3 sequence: CASSVVAGGTDTQYF. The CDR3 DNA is TGTGCCAGCAGCGTAGTGGCGGGGGGCACAGATACGCAGTATTTT.

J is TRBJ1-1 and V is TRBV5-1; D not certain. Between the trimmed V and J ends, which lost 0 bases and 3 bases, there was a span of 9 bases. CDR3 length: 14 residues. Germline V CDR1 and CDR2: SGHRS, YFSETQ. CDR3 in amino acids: CASSLGGVDTEAFF. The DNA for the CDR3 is TGCGCCAGCAGCTTGGGCGGGGTGGACACTGAAGCTTTCTTT.

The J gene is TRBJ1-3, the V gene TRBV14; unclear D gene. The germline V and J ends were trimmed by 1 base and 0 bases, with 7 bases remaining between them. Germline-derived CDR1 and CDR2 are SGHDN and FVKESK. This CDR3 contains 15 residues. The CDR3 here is CASSQVPGSGNTIYF. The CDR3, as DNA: TGTGCCAGCAGCCAAGTCCCAGGCTCTGGAAACACCATATATTTT. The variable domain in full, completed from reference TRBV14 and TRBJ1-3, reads EAGVTQFPSHSVIEKGQTVTLRCDPISGHDNLYWYRRVMGKEIKFLLHFVKESKQDESGMPNNRFLAERTGGTYSTLKVQPAELEDSGVYFCASSQVPGSGNTIYFGEGSWLTVV.

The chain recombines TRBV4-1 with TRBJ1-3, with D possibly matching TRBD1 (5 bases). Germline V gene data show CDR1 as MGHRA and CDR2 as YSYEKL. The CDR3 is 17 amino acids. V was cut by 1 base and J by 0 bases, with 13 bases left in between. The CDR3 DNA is TGCGCCAGCAGCCAAGCCAGGCAGGGCCACTCTGGAAACACCATATATTTT. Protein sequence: CASSQARQGHSGNTIYF.

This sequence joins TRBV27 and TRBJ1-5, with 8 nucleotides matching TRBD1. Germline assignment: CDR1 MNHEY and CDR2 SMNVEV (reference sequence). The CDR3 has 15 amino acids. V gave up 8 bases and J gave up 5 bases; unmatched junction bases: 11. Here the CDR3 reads CASGLRGQADQPQHF. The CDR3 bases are TGTGCCAGCGGCCTGCGGGGACAGGCGGATCAGCCCCAGCATTTT.

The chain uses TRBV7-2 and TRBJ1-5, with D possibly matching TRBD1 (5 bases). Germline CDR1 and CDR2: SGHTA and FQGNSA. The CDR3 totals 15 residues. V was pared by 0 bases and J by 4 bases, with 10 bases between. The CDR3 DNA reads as TGTGCCAGCAGCTTAGCGATGGGGCAGAATCAGCCCCAGCATTTT. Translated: CASSLAMGQNQPQHF.

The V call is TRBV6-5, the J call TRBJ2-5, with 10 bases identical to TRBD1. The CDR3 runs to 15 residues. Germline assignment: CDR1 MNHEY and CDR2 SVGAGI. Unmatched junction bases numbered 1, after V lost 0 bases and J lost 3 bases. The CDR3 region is CASSYSGTGEETQYF. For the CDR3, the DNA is TGTGCCAGCAGTTACTCGGGGACAGGGGAAGAGACCCAGTACTTC.

The CDR3 reads CASSKNRGFSYNEQFF. The DNA of the CDR3 is TGTGCCAGCAGCAAAAACAGGGGCTTCTCCTACAATGAGCAGTTCTTC. V usage is TRBV2 and J usage is TRBJ2-1, with 7 bases that match TRBD1. The CDR3 is 16 amino acids. V lost 6 bases to trimming and J lost 0 bases; unmatched junction nucleotides: 8. Germline V gene lookup returns CDR1 SNHLY and CDR2 FYNNEI.

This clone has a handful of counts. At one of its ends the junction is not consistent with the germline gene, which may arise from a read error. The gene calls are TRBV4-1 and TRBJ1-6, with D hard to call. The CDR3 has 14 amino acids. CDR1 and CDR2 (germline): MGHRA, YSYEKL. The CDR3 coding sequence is TGTGCCAGCAGCCCTAGGGCCTATAATTCACCCCTCCACTTT. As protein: CASSPRAYNSPLHF.

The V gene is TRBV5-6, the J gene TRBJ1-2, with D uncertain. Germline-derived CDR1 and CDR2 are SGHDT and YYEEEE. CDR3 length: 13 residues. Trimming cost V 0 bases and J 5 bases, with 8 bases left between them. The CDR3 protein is CASSLGRRYGYTF. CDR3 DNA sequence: TGTGCCAGCAGCTTGGGACGACGATATGGCTACACCTTC.

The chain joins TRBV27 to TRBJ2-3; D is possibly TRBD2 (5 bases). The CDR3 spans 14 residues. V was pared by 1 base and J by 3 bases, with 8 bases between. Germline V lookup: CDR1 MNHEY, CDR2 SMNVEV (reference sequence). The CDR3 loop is CASSLLGGTDTQYF. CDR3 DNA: TGTGCCAGCAGTTTATTAGGAGGAACAGATACGCAGTATTTT.

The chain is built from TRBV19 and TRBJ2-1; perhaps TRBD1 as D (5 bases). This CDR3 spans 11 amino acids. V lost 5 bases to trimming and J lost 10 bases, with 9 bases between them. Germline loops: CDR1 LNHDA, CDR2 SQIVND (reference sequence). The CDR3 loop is CASSVNREQFF. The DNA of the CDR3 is TGTGCCAGTAGTGTCAACAGGGAGCAGTTCTTC.

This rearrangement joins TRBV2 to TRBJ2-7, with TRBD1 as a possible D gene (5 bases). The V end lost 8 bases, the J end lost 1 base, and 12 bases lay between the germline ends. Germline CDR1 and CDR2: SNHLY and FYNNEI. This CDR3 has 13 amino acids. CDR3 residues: CASEDNGSYEQYV. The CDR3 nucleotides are TGTGCCAGCGAGGACAACGGTTCCTACGAGCAGTACGTC.

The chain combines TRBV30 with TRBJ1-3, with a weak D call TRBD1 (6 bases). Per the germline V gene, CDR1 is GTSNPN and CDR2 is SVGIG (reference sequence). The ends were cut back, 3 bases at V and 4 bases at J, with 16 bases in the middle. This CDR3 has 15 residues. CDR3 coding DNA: TGTGCCTGGAGAGGGGGAACGGGGCTGGGAAACACCATATATTTT. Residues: CAWRGGTGLGNTIYF.

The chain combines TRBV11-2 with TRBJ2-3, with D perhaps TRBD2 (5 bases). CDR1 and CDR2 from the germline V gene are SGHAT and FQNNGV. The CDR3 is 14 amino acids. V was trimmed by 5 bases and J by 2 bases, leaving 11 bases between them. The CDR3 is CASSPRRTTDTQYF. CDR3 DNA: TGTGCCAGCAGCCCCCGGAGGACCACAGATACGCAGTATTTT.

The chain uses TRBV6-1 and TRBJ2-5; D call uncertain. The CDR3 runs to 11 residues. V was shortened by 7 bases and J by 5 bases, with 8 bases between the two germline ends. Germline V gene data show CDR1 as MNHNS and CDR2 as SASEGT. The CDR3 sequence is CASTLKETQYF. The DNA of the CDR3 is TGTGCCAGCACCCTGAAGGAGACCCAGTACTTC.

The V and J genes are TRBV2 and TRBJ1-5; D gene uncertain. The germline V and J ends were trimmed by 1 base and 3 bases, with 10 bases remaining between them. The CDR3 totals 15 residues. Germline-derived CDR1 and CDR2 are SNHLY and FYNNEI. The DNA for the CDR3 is TGTGCCAGCAGTGAAGGAAGGAGTCACAATCAGCCCCAGCATTTT. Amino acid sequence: CASSEGRSHNQPQHF. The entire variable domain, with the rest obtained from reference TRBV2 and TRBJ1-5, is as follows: EPEVTQTPSHQVTQMGQEVILRCVPISNHLYFYWYRQILGQKVEFLVSFYNNEISEKSEIFDDQFSVERPDGSNFTLKIRSTKLEDSAMYFCASSEGRSHNQPQHFGDGTRLSIL.

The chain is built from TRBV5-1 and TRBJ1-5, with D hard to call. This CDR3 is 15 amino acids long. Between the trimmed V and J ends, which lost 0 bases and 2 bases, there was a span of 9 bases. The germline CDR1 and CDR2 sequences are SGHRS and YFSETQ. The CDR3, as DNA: TGCGCCAGCAGCTTGGAAGGTCAGCGCAATCAGCCCCAGCATTTT. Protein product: CASSLEGQRNQPQHF. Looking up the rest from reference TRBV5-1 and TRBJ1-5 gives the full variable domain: KAGVTQTPRYLIKTRGQQVTLSCSPISGHRSVSWYQQTPGQGLQFLFEYFSETQRNKGNFPGRFSGRQFSNSRSEMNVSTLELGDSALYLCASSLEGQRNQPQHFGDGTRLSIL.

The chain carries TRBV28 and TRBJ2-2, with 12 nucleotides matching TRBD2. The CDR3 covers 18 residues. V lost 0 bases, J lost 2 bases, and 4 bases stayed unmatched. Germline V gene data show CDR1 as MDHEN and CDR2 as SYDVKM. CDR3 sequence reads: CASSLWASGGANTGELFF. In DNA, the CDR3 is TGTGCCAGCAGTTTATGGGCTAGCGGGGGGGCCAACACCGGGGAGCTGTTTTTT.

CDR3 bases: TGCGCCAGCAGCAATACAGGGGCCGGGGAGCTGTTTTTT. Translated: CASSNTGAGELFF. V usage is TRBV5-1 and J usage is TRBJ2-2; 7 bases are shared with TRBD1. The CDR3 extends over 13 amino acids. Germline-derived CDR1 and CDR2 are SGHRS and YFSETQ. The junction had 3 bases not matched to a gene; V was cut back by 4 bases and J by 6 bases.

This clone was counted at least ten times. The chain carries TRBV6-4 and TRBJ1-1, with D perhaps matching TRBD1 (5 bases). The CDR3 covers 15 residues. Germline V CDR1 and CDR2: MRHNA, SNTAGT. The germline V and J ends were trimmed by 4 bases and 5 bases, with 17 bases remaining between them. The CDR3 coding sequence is TGTGCCAGCAGTGTAGGGGAAGGGATCGGGACTGAAGCTTTCTTT. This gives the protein CASSVGEGIGTEAFF.

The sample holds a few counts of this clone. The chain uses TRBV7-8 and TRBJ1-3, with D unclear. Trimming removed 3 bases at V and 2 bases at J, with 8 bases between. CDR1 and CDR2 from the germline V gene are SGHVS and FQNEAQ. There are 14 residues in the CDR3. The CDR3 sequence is CASSLMRTGNTIYF. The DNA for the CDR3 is TGTGCCAGCAGCTTGATGAGGACTGGAAACACCATATATTTT.

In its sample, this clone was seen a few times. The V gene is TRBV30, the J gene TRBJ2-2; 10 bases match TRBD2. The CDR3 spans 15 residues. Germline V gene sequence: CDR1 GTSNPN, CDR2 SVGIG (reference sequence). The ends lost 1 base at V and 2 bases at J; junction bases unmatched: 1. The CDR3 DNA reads TGTGCCTGGAGTGGACTAGCGGGCAACACCGGGGAGCTGTTTTTT. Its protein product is CAWSGLAGNTGELFF.

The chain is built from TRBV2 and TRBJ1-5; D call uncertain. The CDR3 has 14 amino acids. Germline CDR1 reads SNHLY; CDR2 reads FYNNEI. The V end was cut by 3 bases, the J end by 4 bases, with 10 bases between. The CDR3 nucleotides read TGTGCCAGCAGTGAGTGGCAGTGGAATCAGCCCCAGCATTTT. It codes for CASSEWQWNQPQHF. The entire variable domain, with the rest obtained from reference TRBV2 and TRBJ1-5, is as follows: EPEVTQTPSHQVTQMGQEVILRCVPISNHLYFYWYRQILGQKVEFLVSFYNNEISEKSEIFDDQFSVERPDGSNFTLKIRSTKLEDSAMYFCASSEWQWNQPQHFGDGTRLSIL.

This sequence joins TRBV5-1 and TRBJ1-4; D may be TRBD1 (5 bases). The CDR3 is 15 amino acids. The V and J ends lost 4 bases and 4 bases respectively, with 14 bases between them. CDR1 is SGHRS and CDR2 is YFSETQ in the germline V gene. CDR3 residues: CASSLSPGLNEKLFF. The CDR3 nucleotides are TGCGCCAGCAGCCTCTCCCCGGGACTTAATGAAAAACTGTTTTTT.

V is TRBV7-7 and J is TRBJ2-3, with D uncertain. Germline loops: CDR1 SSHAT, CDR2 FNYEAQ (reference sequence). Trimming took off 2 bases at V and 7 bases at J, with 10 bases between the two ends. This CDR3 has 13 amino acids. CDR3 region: CASSLSGYNTQYF. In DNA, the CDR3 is TGTGCCAGCAGCTTATCCGGATACAATACGCAGTATTTT.

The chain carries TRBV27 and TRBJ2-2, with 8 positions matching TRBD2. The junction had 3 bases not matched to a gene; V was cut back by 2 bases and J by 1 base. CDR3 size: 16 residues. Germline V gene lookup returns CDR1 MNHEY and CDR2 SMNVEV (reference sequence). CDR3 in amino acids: CASSLIAGGNTGELFF. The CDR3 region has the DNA TGTGCCAGCAGTTTAATCGCGGGGGGGAACACCGGGGAGCTGTTTTTT.

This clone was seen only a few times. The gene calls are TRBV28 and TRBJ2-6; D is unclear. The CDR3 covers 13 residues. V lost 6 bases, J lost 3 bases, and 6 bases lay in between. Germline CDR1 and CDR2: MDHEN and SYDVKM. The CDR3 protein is CASRPLGANVLTF. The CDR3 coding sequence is TGTGCCAGCAGACCACTTGGGGCCAACGTCCTGACTTTC.

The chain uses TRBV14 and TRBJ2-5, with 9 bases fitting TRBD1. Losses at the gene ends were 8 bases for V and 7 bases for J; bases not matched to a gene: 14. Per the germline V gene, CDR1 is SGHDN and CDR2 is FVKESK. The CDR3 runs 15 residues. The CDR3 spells CASGPQGAVRGTQYF. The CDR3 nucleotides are TGTGCCAGCGGCCCACAGGGGGCAGTTCGGGGGACCCAGTACTTC.

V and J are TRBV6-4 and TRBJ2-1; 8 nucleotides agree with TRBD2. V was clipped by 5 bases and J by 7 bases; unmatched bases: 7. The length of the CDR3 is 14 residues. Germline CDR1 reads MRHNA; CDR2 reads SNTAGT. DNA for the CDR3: TGTGCCAGCAGTCCGCGCGGACTAGCTAATGAGCAGTTCTTC. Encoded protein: CASSPRGLANEQFF.